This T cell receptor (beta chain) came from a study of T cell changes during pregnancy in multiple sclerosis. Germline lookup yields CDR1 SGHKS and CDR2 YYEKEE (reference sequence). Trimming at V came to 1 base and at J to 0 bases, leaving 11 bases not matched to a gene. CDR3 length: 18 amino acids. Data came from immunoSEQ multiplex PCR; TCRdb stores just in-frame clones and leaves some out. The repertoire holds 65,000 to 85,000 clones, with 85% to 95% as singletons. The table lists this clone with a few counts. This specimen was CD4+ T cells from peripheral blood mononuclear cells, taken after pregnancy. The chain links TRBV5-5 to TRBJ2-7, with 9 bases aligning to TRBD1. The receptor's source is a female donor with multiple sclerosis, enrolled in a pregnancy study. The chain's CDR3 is CASSLREQGAMGSYEQYF. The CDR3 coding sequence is TGTGCCAGCAGCTTGCGCGAACAGGGGGCGATGGGCTCCTACGAGCAGTACTTC.